This TCR beta chain is from a study of Ad26.COV2.S vaccination and SARS-CoV-2 variants. V was shortened by 5 bases and J by 4 bases, with 16 bases between the two germline ends. The CDR3 totals 15 residues. Per germline, CDR1 MNHEY and CDR2 SMNVEV (reference sequence). Method: immunoSEQ multiplex PCR; TCRdb's copy keeps in-frame clones and lacks some. The data contain 350,000 to 450,000 clones, 70% to 90% of them singletons. Specified treatment: 19 received Ad26.COV2.S at low or high dose, single or two shots; 5 received placebo; per-sample allocation not given. The samples were gathered on day 63 after the first injection of vaccine or placebo.

Sequenced here: peripheral blood, sampled in a trial of Ad26.COV2.S vaccine versus placebo. This TCR was sampled from a person between 18 and 60 years old who received the Ad26.COV2.S COVID-19 vaccine or a placebo. The chain joins TRBV27 to TRBJ2-3; tentatively, D is TRBD2 (5 bases). Written as DNA, the CDR3 is TGTGCCAGCAGTACCGTTTCTAGCTCGGCAGATACGCAGTATTTT. Amino acid sequence: CASSTVSSSADTQYF.